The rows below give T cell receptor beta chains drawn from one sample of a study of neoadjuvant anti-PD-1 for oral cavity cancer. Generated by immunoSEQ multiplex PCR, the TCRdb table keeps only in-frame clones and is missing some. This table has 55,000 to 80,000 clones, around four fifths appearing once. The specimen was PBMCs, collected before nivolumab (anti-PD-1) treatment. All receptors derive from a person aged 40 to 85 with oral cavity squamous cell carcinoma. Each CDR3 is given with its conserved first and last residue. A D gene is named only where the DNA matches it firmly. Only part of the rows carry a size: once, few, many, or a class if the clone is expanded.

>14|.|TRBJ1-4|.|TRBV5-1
CASSEDRVNEKLFF
TGCGCCAGCAGCGAAGACAGAGTTAATGAAAAACTGTTTTTT
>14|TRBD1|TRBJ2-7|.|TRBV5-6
CASTIRDRVREQYF
TGTGCCAGCACCATCCGGGACAGGGTTCGGGAGCAGTACTTC
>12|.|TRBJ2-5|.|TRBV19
CASSSAPETQYF
TGTGCCAGTAGTTCCGCCCCCGAGACCCAGTACTTC
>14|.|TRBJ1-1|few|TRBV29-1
CSVDGRRKNTEAFF
TGCAGCGTTGATGGCCGCAGGAAGAACACTGAAGCTTTCTTT
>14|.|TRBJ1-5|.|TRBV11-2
CASSTYMAGQPQHF
TGTGCCAGCAGCACTTATATGGCAGGGCAGCCCCAGCATTTT
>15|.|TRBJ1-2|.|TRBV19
CASSKTRRTNYGYTF
TGTGCCAGTAGTAAGACCCGAAGGACAAACTATGGCTACACCTTC
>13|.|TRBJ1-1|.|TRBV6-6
CASRSERDTEAFF
TGTGCCAGCAGATCAGAGCGGGACACTGAAGCTTTCTTT
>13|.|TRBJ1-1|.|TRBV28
CASSLIQDTEAFF
TGTGCCAGCAGTTTAATTCAGGACACTGAAGCTTTCTTT
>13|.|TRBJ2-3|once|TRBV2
CASAGASTDTQYF
TGTGCCAGCGCGGGGGCGAGCACAGATACGCAGTATTTT
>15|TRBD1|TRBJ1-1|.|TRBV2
CASSTWGQPGTEAFF
TGTGCCAGCAGTACATGGGGACAGCCCGGGACTGAAGCTTTCTTT
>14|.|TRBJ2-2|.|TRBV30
CAWSVGRGTGELFF
TGTGCCTGGAGTGTCGGCAGGGGAACCGGGGAGCTGTTTTTT
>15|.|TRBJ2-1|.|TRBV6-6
CASSYPPGTRDEQFF
TGTGCCAGCAGTTACCCACCCGGGACTCGGGATGAGCAGTTCTTC
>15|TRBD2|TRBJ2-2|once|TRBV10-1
CASSGSGVNTGELFF
TGCGCCAGCAGTGGTAGCGGGGTGAACACCGGGGAGCTGTTTTTT
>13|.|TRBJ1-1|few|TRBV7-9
CASSFPQNTEAFF
TGTGCCAGCAGCTTCCCACAAAACACTGAAGCTTTCTTT
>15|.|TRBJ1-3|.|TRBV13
CASSFSGLSGNTIYF
TGTGCCAGCAGCTTCTCGGGGCTCTCTGGAAACACCATATATTTT
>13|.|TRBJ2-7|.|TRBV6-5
CASRQGRSYEQYF
TGTGCCAGCAGACAGGGCCGTTCCTACGAGCAGTACTTC
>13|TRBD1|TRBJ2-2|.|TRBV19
CASGQANTGELFF
TGTGCCAGCGGACAGGCGAACACCGGGGAGCTGTTTTTT
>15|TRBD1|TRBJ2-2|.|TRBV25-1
CASSTRQGNTGELFF
TGTGCCAGCAGTACCCGACAGGGGAACACCGGGGAGCTGTTTTTT
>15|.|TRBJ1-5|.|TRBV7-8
CASSLGQYGYQPQHF
TGTGCCAGCAGCTTAGGACAGTATGGGTATCAGCCCCAGCATTTT
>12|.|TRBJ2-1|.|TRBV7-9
CASSLFGGEQFF
TGTGCCAGCAGCTTATTCGGAGGTGAGCAGTTCTTC
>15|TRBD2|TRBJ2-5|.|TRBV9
CASSVDSGGLGTQYF
TGTGCCAGCAGCGTAGATAGCGGGGGGCTGGGGACCCAGTACTTC
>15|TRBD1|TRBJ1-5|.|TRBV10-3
CAISESGTGNQPQHF
TGTGCCATCAGTGAGTCCGGGACAGGGAATCAGCCCCAGCATTTT
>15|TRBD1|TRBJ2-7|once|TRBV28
CASRTAGTGDHEQYF
TGTGCCAGCAGAACCGCCGGGACAGGGGACCACGAGCAGTACTTC
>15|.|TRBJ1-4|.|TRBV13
CASSFRRGGVQKLFF
TGTGCCAGCAGCTTTAGGCGGGGAGGGGTCCAAAAACTGTTTTTT
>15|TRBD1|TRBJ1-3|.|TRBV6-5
CASSKGTGPGNTIYF
TGTGCCAGCAGTAAAGGGACAGGCCCCGGAAACACCATATATTTT
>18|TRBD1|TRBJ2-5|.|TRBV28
CASSLKWTWTGGRETQYF
TGTGCCAGCAGTTTAAAGTGGACGTGGACAGGGGGCAGGGAGACCCAGTACTTC
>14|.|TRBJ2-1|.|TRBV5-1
CASRVAGSYNEQFF
TGCGCCAGCAGGGTGGCAGGGTCCTACAATGAGCAGTTCTTC
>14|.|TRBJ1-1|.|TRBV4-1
CASSTTGVFTEAFF
TGCGCCAGCAGCACGACAGGAGTATTCACTGAAGCTTTCTTT
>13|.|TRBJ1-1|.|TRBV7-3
CASRDIGNTEAFF
TGTGCCAGCAGGGACATTGGCAACACTGAAGCTTTCTTT
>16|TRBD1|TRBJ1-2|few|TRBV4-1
CASSKPGTGDPYGYTF
TGCGCCAGCAGCAAACCCGGGACAGGGGATCCCTATGGCTACACCTTC
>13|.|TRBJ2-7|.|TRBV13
CASSLGVPYEQYF
TGTGCCAGCAGCTTAGGGGTCCCCTACGAGCAGTACTTC
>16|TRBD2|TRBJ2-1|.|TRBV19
CASRGQAGASYNEQFF
TGTGCCAGTCGCGGACAAGCGGGAGCATCCTACAATGAGCAGTTCTTC
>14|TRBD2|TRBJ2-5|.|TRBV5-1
CASSLRGGSETQYF
TGCGCCAGCAGCCTCCGGGGGGGTTCCGAGACCCAGTACTTC
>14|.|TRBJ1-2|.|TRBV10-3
CAIRLPGSNYGYTF
TGTGCCATCAGACTCCCCGGGTCTAACTATGGCTACACCTTC